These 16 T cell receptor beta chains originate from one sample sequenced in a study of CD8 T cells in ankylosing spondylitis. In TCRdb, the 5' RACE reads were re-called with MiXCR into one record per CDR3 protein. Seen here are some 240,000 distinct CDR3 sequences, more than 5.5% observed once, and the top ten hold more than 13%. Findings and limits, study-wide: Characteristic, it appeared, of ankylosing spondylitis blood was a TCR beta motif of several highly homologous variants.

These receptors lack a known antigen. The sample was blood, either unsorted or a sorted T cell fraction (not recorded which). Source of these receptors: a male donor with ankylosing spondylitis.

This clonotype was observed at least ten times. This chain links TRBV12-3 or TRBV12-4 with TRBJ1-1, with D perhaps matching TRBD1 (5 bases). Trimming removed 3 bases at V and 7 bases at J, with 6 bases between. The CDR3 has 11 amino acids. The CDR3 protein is CASSLDIEAFF. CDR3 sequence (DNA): TGTGCCAGCAGTTTGGACATTGAAGCTTTCTTT.

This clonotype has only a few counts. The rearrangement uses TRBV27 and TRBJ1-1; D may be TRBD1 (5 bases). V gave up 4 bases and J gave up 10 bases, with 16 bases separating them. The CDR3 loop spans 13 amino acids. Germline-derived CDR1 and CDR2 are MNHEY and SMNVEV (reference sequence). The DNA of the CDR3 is TGTGCCAGCAGTTATGCAGGGCGGAATCGAGCTTTCTTT. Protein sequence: CASSYAGRNRAFF.

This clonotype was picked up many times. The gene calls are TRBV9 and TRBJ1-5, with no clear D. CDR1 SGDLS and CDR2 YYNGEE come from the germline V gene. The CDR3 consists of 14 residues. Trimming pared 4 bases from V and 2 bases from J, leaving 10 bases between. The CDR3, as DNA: TGTGCCAGCAGCCCTACTTCAGGCAATCAGCCCCAGCATTTT. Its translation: CASSPTSGNQPQHF.

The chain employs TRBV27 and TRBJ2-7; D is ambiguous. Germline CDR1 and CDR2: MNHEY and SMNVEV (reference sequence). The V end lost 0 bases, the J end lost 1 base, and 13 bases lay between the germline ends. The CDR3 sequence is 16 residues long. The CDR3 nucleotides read TGTGCCAGCAGTTTATCGCCAGGTTCGGGTTCCTACGAGCAGTACTTC. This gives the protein CASSLSPGSGSYEQYF.

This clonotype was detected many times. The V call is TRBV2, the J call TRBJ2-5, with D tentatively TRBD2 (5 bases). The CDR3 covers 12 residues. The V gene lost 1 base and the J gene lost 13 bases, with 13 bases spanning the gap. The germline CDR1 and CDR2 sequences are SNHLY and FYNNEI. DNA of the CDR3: TGTGCCAGCAGTGAAGTCCCCGGGGAAGGGTACTTC. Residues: CASSEVPGEGYF.

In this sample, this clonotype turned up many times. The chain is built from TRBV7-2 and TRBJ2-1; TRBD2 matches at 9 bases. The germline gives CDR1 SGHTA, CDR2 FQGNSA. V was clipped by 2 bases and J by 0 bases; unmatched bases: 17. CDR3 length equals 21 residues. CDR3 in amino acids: CASSLRLAGRVYIGSYNEQFF. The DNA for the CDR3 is TGTGCCAGCAGCTTAAGGCTAGCGGGACGGGTTTACATAGGCTCCTACAATGAGCAGTTCTTC.

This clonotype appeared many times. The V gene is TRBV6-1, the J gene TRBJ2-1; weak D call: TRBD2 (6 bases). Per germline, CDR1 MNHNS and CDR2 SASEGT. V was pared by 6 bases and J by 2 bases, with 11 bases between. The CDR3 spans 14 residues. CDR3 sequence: CASSKTSPYNEQFF. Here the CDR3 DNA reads TGTGCCAGCAGCAAGACTAGTCCCTACAATGAGCAGTTCTTC.

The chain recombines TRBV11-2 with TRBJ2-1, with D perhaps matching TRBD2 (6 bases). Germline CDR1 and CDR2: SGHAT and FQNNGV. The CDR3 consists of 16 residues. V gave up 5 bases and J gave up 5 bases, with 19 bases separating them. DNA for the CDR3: TGTGCCAGCAGCATTTCACCCCTTAGCGGAAACAATGAGCAGTTCTTC. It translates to CASSISPLSGNNEQFF.

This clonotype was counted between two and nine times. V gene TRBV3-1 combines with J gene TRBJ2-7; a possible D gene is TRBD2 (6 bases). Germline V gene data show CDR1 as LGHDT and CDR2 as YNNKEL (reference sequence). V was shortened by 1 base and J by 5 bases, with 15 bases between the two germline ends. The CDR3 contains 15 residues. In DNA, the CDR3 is TGTGCCAGCAGCCAAGTCGTGAGGCCGGGGGACGAGCAGTACTTC. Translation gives CASSQVVRPGDEQYF.

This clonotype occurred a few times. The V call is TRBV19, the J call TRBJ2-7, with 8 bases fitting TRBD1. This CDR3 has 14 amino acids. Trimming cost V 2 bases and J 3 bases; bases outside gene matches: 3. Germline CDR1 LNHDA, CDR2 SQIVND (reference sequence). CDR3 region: CASSIRQGNYEQYF. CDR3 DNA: TGTGCCAGTAGTATAAGACAGGGGAACTACGAGCAGTACTTC. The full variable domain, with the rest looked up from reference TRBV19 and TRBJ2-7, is DGGITQSPKYLFRKEGQNVTLSCEQNLNHDAMYWYRQDPGQGLRLIYYSQIVNDFQKGDIAEGYSVSREKKESFPLTVTSAQKNPTAFYLCASSIRQGNYEQYFGPGTRLTVT.

Here the CDR3 reads CASSGTSATAQFF. The CDR3 DNA is TGTGCCAGCAGCGGTACTAGCGCCACCGCGCAGTTCTTC. The chain combines TRBV7-9 with TRBJ2-1; 7 bases line up with TRBD2. Per germline, CDR1 SEHNR and CDR2 FQNEAQ (reference sequence). The CDR3 contains 13 residues. V lost 5 bases, J lost 12 bases, and 10 bases stayed unmatched.

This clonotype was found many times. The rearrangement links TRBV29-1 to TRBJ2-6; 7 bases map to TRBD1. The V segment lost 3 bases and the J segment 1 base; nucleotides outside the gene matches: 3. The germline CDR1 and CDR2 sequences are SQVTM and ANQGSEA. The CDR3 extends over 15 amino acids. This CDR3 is CSVDWTGSGANVLTF. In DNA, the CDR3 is TGCAGCGTTGACTGGACAGGATCTGGGGCCAACGTCCTGACTTTC.

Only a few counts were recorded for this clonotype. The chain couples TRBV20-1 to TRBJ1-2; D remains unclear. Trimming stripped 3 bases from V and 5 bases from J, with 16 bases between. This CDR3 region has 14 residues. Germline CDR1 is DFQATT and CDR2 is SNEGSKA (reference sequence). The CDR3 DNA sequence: TGCAGTGCTAGTCCCTCAGGTTCCCCTTATGGCTACACCTTC. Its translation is CSASPSGSPYGYTF.

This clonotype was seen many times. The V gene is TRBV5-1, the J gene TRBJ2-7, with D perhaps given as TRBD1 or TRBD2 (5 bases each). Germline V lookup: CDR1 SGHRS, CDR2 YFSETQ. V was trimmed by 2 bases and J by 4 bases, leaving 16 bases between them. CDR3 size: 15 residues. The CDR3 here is CASSFYAGASYEQYF. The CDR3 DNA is TGCGCCAGCAGCTTCTACGCCGGGGCCTCATACGAGCAGTACTTC.

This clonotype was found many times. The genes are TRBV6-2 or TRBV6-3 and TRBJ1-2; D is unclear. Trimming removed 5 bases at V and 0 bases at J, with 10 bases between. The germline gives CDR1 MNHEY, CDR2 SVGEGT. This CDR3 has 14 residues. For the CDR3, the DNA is TGTGCCAGCAGTAAACAGAGAGCTAACTATGGCTACACCTTC. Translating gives CASSKQRANYGYTF.

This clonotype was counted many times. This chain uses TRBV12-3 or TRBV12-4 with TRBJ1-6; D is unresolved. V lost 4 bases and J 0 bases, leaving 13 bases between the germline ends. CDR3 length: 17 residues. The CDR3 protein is CASSSSTGSSYNSPLHF. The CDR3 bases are TGTGCCAGCAGTTCCTCCACGGGAAGCTCCTATAATTCACCCCTCCACTTT.